Given below is one TCR beta chain in context. Some clones are missing from TCRdb's copy, which holds only in-frame ones; the method was immunoSEQ multiplex PCR. Here the sample spans 60,000 to 85,000 clones, about 94% being singletons. This specimen comes from a study of T cell changes during pregnancy in multiple sclerosis. The sample here was peripheral blood, taken in the third trimester of pregnancy. This TCR derives from a female donor with multiple sclerosis, enrolled in a pregnancy study.

The CDR3 DNA reads TGTGCCAGCAGCTTTTTCGGGACATCCACTACCACCGGGGAGCTGTTTTTT. Protein: CASSFFGTSTTTGELFF. This chain links TRBV7-6 with TRBJ2-2; the D gene is possibly TRBD1 (6 bases). V was pared by 3 bases and J by 4 bases, with 18 bases between. CDR1 and CDR2 from the germline V gene are SGHVS and FNYEAQ. CDR3 size: 17 residues.